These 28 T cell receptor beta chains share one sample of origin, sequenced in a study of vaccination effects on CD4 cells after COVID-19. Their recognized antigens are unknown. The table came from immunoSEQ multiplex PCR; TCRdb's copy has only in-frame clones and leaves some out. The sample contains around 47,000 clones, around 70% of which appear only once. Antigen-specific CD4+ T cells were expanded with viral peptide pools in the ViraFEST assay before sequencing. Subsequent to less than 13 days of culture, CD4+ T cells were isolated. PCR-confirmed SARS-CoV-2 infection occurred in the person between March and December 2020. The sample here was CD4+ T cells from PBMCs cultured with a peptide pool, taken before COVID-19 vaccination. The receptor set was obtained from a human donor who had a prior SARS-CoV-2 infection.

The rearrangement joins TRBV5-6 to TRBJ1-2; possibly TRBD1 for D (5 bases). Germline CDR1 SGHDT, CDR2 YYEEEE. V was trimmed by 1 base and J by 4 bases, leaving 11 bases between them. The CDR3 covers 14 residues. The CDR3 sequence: CASSLMGRAYGYTF. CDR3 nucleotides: TGTGCCAGCAGCTTGATGGGACGTGCCTATGGCTACACCTTC.

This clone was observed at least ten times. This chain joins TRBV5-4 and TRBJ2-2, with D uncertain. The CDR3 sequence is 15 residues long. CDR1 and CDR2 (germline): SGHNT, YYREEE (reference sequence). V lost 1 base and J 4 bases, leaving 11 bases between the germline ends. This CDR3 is CASSLSSVFTGELFF. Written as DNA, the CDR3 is TGTGCCAGCAGCTTGTCAAGTGTTTTCACCGGGGAGCTGTTTTTT.

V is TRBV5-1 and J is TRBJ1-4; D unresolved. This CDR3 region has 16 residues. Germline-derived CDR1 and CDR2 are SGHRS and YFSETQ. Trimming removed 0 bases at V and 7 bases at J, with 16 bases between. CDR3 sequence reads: CASSLAPIDVGEKLFF. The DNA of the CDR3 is TGCGCCAGCAGCTTGGCCCCTATAGATGTCGGTGAAAAACTGTTTTTT.

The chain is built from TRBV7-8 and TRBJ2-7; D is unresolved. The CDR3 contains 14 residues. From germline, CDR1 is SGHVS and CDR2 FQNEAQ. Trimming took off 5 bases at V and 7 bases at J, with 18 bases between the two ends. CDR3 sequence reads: CASSPTFLAWEQYF. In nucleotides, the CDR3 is TGTGCCAGCAGCCCGACCTTCCTTGCATGGGAGCAGTACTTC.

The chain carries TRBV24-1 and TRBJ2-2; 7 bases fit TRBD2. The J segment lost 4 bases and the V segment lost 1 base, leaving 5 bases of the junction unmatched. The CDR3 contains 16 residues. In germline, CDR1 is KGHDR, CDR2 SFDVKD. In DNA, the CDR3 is TGTGCCACCAGTGATTTAGGCGGGAGTCCCACCGGGGAGCTGTTTTTT. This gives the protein CATSDLGGSPTGELFF.

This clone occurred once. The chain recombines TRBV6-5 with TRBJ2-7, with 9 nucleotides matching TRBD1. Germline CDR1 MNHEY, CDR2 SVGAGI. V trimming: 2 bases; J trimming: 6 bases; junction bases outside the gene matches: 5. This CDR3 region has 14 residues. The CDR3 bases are TGTGCCAGCAGTTACGGGGACAGGGCTGGCGAGCAGTACTTC. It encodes CASSYGDRAGEQYF.

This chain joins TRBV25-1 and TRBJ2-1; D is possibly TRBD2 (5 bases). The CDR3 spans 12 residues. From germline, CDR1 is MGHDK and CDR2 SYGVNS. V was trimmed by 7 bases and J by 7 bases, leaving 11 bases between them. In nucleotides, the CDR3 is TGTGCCAGCACAGGACTGAGGAATGAGCAGTTCTTC. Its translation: CASTGLRNEQFF. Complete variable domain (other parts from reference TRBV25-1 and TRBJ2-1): EADIYQTPRYLVIGTGKKITLECSQTMGHDKMYWYQQDPGMELHLIHYSYGVNSTEKGDLSSESTVSRIRTEHFPLTLESARPSHTSQYLCASTGLRNEQFFGPGTRLTVL.

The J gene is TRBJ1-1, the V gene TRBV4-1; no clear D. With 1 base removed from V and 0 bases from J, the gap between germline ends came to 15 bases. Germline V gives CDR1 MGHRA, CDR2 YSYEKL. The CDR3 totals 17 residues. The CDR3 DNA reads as TGCGCCAGCAGCCAAGCTTACCAGGCGGCTTTGAACACTGAAGCTTTCTTT. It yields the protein CASSQAYQAALNTEAFF.

CDR3 sequence: CASSPAGTREYEQFF. The CDR3 DNA sequence: TGTGCCAGCAGTCCCGCCGGGACTAGAGAGTATGAGCAGTTCTTC. V gene TRBV28 combines with J gene TRBJ2-1; TRBD2 agrees at 8 bases. Germline CDR1 and CDR2: MDHEN and SYDVKM. The V and J ends lost 5 bases and 8 bases, in that order; junction bases with no gene match: 11. The CDR3 loop spans 15 amino acids.

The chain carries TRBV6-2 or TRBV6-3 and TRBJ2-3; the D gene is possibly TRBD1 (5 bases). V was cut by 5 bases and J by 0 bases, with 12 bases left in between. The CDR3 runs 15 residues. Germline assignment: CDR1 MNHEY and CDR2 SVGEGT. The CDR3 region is CASSHPRESTDTQYF. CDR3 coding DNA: TGTGCCAGCAGTCACCCCAGGGAAAGCACAGATACGCAGTATTTT.

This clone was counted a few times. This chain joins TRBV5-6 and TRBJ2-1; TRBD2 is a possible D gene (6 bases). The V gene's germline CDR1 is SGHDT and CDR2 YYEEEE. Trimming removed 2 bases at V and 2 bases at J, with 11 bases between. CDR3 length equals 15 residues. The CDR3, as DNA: TGTGCCAGCAGCTTATGGGACTTCACCTACAATGAGCAGTTCTTC. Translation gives CASSLWDFTYNEQFF.

The CDR3 nucleotides read TGTGCCAGCAGCCTCGGACTAGCGGGAGATGGGATCTACAATGAGCAGTTCTTC. Its translation: CASSLGLAGDGIYNEQFF. The V gene is TRBV7-6, the J gene TRBJ2-1; TRBD2 matches 13 bases. Germline CDR1 SGHVS, CDR2 FNYEAQ. The CDR3 length is 18 residues. The ends lost 5 bases at V and 3 bases at J; junction bases unmatched: 10.

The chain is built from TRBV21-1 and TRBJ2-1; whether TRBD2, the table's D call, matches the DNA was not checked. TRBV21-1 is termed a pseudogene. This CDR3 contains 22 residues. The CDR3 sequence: CASSTPPIQGLAGGPDRWVQFF. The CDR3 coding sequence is TGTGCCAGCAGCACCCCACCCATCCAGGGACTAGCGGGAGGGCCAGACCGATGGGTGCAGTTCTTC.

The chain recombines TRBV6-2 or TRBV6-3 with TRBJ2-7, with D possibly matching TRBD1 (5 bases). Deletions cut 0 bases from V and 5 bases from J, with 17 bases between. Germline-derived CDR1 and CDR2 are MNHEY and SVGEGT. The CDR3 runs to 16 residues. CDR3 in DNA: TGTGCCAGCAGTTACTCGCTTGGCAGGGTAATCGACGAGCAGTACTTC. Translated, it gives CASSYSLGRVIDEQYF.

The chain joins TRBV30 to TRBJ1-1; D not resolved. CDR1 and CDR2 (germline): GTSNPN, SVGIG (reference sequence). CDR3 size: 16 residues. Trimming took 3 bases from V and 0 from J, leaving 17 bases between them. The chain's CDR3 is CAWSRHLGRVNTEAFF. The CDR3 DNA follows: TGTGCCTGGAGCAGACACCTCGGGCGGGTGAACACTGAAGCTTTCTTT. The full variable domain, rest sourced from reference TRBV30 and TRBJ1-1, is SQTIHQWPATLVQPVGSPLSLECTVEGTSNPNLYWYRQAAGRGLQLLFYSVGIGQISSEVPQNLSASRPQDRQFILSSKKLLLSDSGFYLCAWSRHLGRVNTEAFFGQGTRLTVV.

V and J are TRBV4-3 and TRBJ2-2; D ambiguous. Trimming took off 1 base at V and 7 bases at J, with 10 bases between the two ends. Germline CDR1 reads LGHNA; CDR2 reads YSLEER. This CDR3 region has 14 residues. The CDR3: CASSQAPYGGELFF. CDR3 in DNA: TGCGCCAGCAGCCAAGCCCCTTATGGCGGGGAGCTGTTTTTT.

CDR3 sequence (DNA): TGTGCCAGCAGCCAGGGGCCCGGGTGGACGACTAGCGGAAATCGTGGGTATTCCGGTAATGAGCAGTTCTTC. Translating gives CASSQGPGWTTSGNRGYSGNEQFF. V and J are TRBV3-1 (or the pseudogene TRBV3-2) and TRBJ2-1, with 9 bases identical to TRBD2. Germline V gene data show CDR1 as LGHDT and CDR2 as YNNKEL (reference sequence). Trimming removed 3 bases from V and 7 bases from J; junction bases left unmatched: 34. The CDR3 has 24 amino acids.

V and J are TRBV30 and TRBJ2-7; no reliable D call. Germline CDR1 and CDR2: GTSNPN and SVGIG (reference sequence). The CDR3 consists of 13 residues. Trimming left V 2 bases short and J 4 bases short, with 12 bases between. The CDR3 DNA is TGTGCCTGGAGTTCAAACGCCCGATACGAGCAGTACTTC. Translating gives CAWSSNARYEQYF.

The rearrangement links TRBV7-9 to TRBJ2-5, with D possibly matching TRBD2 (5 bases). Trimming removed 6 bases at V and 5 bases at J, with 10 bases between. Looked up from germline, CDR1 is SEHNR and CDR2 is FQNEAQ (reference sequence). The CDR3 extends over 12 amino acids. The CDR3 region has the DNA TGTGCCAGCAGTTTAAGCGGCGAGACCCAGTACTTC. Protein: CASSLSGETQYF. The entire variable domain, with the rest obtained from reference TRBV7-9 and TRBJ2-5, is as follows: DTGVSQNPRHKITKRGQNVTFRCDPISEHNRLYWYRQTLGQGPEFLTYFQNEAQLEKSRLLSDRFSAERPKGSFSTLEIQRTEQGDSAMYLCASSLSGETQYFGPGTRLLVL.

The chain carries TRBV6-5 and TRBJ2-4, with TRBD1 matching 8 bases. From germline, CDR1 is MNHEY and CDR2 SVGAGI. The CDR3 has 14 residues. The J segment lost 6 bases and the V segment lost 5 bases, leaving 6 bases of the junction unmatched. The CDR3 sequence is CASSNLQGGNIQYF. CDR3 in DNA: TGTGCCAGCAGTAACCTACAGGGGGGAAACATTCAGTACTTC.

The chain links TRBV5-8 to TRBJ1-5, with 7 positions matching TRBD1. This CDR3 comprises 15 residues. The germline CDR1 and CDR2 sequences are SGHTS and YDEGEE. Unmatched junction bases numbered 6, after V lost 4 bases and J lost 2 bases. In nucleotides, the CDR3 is TGTGCCAGCAGCCTGAGGGGGCGCGGCAATCAGCCCCAGCATTTT. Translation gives CASSLRGRGNQPQHF.

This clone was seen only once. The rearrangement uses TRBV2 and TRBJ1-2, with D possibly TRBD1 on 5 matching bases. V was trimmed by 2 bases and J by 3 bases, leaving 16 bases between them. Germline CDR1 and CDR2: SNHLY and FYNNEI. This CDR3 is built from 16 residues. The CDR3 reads CASSERFGGRDYGYTF. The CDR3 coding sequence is TGTGCCAGCAGTGAACGGTTTGGGGGGAGGGACTATGGCTACACCTTC.

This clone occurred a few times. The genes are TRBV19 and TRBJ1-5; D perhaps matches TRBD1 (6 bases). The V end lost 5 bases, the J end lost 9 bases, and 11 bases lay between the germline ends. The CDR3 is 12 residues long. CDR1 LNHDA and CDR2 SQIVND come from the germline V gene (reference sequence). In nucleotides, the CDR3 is TGTGCCAGTAGTCCACAGGGCCCGCCCCAGCATTTT. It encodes CASSPQGPPQHF.

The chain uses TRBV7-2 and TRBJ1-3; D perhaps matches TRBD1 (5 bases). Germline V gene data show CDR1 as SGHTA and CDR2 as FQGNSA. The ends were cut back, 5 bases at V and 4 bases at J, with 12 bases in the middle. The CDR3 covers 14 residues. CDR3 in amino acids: CASSRQGEGNTIYF. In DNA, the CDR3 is TGTGCCAGCAGCCGCCAGGGTGAAGGAAACACCATATATTTT.

CDR3 sequence reads: CASSLGGVPQDEQFF. CDR3 bases: TGTGCCAGCAGCTTAGGGGGAGTACCTCAGGATGAGCAGTTCTTC. The rearrangement joins TRBV7-8 to TRBJ2-1; the D gene is possibly TRBD2 (5 bases). Trimming shortened V by 1 base and J by 8 bases, and 15 bases separated the two germline ends. CDR3 length: 15 amino acids. The germline V gene has CDR1 SGHVS and CDR2 FQNEAQ.

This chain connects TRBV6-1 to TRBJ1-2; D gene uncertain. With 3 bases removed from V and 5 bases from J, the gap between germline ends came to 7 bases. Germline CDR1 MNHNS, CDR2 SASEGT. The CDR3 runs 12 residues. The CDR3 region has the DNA TGTGCCAGCAGTGAGGACGGTTATGGCTACACCTTC. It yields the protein CASSEDGYGYTF.

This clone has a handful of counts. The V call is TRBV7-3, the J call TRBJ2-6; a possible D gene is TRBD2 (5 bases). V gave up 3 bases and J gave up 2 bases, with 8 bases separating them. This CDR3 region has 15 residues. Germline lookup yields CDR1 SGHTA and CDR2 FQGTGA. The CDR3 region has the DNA TGTGCCAGCAGCTTGATGGGAGCTGGGGCCAACGTCCTGACTTTC. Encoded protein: CASSLMGAGANVLTF.

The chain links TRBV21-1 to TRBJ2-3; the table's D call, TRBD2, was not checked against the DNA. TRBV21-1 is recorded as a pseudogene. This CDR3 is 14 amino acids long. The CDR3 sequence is CASIGLALTDTQYF. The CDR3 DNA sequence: TGTGCCAGCATTGGTCTAGCATTGACAGATACGCAGTATTTT.